This T cell receptor (beta chain) appears in the sequencing data of a study of T cells after yellow fever vaccination. This clonotype was found a few times. The antigen is unknown. Whole-study findings and limits: One caveat is that FACS-sorted repertoires could contain abundant clonotypes contaminating from the bulk population. Just a small share of clonotypes turned up in the CD4 compartment as well as the CD8 compartment.

Template-switching 5'RACE yielded the TCR cDNA; a universal primer site and UMIs were added in the process. MiXCR, applied by TCRdb to the 5' RACE reads, yields one record per CDR3 protein. The repertoire includes a few hundred thousand distinct CDR3 sequences, around 4.9% of them detected once, and roughly 3% sits in the top ten. Trimming took off 1 base at V and 5 bases at J, with 22 bases between the two ends. This CDR3 has 18 residues. Germline-derived CDR1 and CDR2 are SGHVS and FNYEAQ. The V call is TRBV7-6, the J call TRBJ2-3; no clear D gene. The sample here was CD4+ T cells sorted from PBMCs, taken on the day of the yellow fever booster vaccination. The source of this sequence is a man aged 18 to 29 who received the YFV17D yellow fever vaccine. In nucleotides, the CDR3 is TGTGCCAGCAGCTTAGATCCCCCGTCTCTGCTGCGAGTAGATACGCAGTATTTT. Translating it yields CASSLDPPSLLRVDTQYF. Supplemented by reference TRBV7-6 and TRBJ2-3, the full variable domain reads GAGVSQSPRYKVTKRGQDVALRCDPISGHVSLYWYRQALGQGPEFLTYFNYEAQQDKSGLPNDRFSAERPEGSISTLTIQRTEQRDSAMYRCASSLDPPSLLRVDTQYFGPGTRLTVL.